This section outlines one TCR beta chain sequence together with its context. The antigen is unknown. Each CDR3 protein is one row after TCRdb ran MiXCR on the reads. The sample lists some 130,000 distinct CDR3 sequences; about 24% were seen once. The entry originates in a study of T cell repertoires in cytomegalovirus infection. In the study overall: Both CMV infection and a matching HLA type were indicated by public TCR beta signatures.

Study results and caveats: In two of eight donors, the top clonotype was HLA-C-restricted CMV-specific. Carriage of CMV together with the relevant HLA was identifiable through cumulative public TCR beta family frequency.

The CDR3 has 15 amino acids. V was clipped by 5 bases and J by 3 bases, with 17 bases between them. Germline CDR1 MNHEY, CDR2 SVGEGT. The TCR sequence derives from a human donor in good health (CMV status not recorded). Some clones in this sample may be carry-over from other donors' samples. Sample: PBMCs, sequenced either directly or after in vitro stimulation (not recorded which). This chain joins TRBV6-2 or TRBV6-3 and TRBJ2-7, with TRBD1 as a possible D gene (7 bases). As DNA, the CDR3 is TGTGCCAGCAGTCGCGGGGACAGTTCATTCTACGAGCAGTACGTC. Translation gives CASSRGDSSFYEQYV.